Reported below is one TCR beta chain. Its antigen is unidentified. TCRdb re-analysed the RT-PCR reads in MiXCR, keeping a single row per CDR3 protein. The table records about 570,000 distinct CDR3 sequences, 10% to 12% of them present only once. CDR3 length: 15 residues. Per germline, CDR1 MNHEY and CDR2 SVGEGT. Trimming removed 3 bases from V and 0 bases from J, with 9 bases in between. The sample comes from a study of response to subunit inactivated influenza vaccine. Study conclusions and caveats: The study's authors posited that every seasonal influenza vaccination enlists few new T cells.

The same sample was also studied in work on T cells expressing NK-cell markers. This second report adds: What made the TCR beta cDNA was 5'RACE template switching with UMIs. It was sorted CD3+CD56+NKG2C+, CD3+CD56+NKG2C- and CD3+CD56-NKG2C+ T cells that supplied the TCR beta repertoires.

Sequencing was performed on PBMCs from blood, taken on the day of vaccination. The TCR sequence derives from a man aged 45-65 years who received an inactivated influenza vaccine. The V gene is TRBV6-2 or TRBV6-3, the J gene TRBJ2-1; D is perhaps TRBD2 (6 bases). CDR3 DNA: TGTGCCAGCAGTTATCCGGGACTCTCCTACAATGAGCAGTTCTTC. The encoded protein is CASSYPGLSYNEQFF.